This TCR beta chain is from a study of molecular identifiers for immune sequencing clone quantification. Listed TCR primers, together with previously described methods, were used for the bulk TCR libraries. Using its own MiXCR run on the PCR reads, TCRdb lists one record per CDR3 protein. The sample has under 600,000 distinct CDR3 sequences, roughly 23% seen once; the top ten hold about 0.84%. With 10%, 30% or 50% of RNA, about 20,000 to 1,100,000 naive CD8 T cells were sequenced. The CD8+CD4-CCR7+CD45RA+ phenotype defined the sorted naive CD8 T cells. This clonotype has at least ten counts. Its target is unknown. Findings and caveats of the study: Identical barcode-sharing TCR molecules could lead to underestimated sizes for highly expanded clones.

The receptor comes from a human donor in good health. Some libraries in this study had Jurkat cell RNA spiked in. What was sequenced was naive CD8+ T cells from blood, with Jurkat cell RNA spiked in. The subset denotes: FACS-sorted CD8+CD4-CCR7+CD45RA+ naive T cells.

The CDR3 protein is CASSLEGPQETQYF. For the CDR3, the DNA is TGTGCCAGCAGTTTAGAAGGGCCTCAAGAGACCCAGTACTTC. The genes are TRBV12-3 or TRBV12-4 and TRBJ2-5; D remains ambiguous. The CDR3 extends over 14 amino acids. Trimming removed 1 base from V and 2 bases from J, with 8 bases in between.